The entry below gives a single T cell receptor (beta chain) sequence along with its context. Its antigen is unknown. With a J-beta primer mix and a sample-barcoded 5' primer, a second PCR ran roughly 6 to 11 cycles. Each CDR3 protein is one row after TCRdb ran MiXCR on the 5' RACE reads. The repertoire holds around 850,000 distinct CDR3 sequences, with around 36% as singletons. This sample was included in a study of blood T cells in healthy people across ages. Study findings and constraints: Higher diversity, along with more naive CD4+ cells, distinguished long-lived donors from aged donors.

The sequence was obtained from a man between 18 and 35 years old in good health. Input material: blood.

DNA for the CDR3: TGTGCCAGCCGACCCCGCACAGGGGACTCCTACAATGAGCAGTTCTTC. As protein: CASRPRTGDSYNEQFF. V usage is TRBV18 and J usage is TRBJ2-1, with TRBD1 matching over 7 bases. This CDR3 has 16 amino acids. CDR1 is KGHSH, CDR2 LQKENI, per germline. Germline trimming cut 8 bases from V and 0 bases from J; bases unmatched to any gene: 10.